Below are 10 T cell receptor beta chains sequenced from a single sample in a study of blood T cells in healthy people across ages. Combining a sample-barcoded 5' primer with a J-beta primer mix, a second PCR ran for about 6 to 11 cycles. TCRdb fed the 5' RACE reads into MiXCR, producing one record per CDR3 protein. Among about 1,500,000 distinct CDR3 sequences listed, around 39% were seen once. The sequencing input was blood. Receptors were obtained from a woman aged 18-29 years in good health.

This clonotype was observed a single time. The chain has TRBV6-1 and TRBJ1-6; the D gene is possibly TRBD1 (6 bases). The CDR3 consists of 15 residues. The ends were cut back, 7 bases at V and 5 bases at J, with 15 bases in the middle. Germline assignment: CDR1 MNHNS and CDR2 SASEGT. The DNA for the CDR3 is TGTGCCAGCAACGCAGGGACAATTAATAATTCACCCCTCCACTTT. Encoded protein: CASNAGTINNSPLHF.

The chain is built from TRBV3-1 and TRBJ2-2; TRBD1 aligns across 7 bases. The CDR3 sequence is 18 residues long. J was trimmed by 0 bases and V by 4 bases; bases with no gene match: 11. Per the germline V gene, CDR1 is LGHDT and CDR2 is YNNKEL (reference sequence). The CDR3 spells CASSRLTQGIPNTGELFF. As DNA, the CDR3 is TGTGCCAGCAGCCGGCTTACACAGGGGATTCCGAACACCGGGGAGCTGTTTTTT.

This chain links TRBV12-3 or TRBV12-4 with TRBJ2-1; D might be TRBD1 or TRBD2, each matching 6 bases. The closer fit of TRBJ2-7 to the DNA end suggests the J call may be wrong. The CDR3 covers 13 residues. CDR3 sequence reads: CASSLRGADEQYF. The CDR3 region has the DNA TGTGCCAGCAGTTTGAGGGGGGCGGACGAGCAGTACTTC.

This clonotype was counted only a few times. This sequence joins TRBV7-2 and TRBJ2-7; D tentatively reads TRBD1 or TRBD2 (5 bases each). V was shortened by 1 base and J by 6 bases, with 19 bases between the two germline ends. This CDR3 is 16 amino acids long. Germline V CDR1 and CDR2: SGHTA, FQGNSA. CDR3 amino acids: CASSLESAGWGFEQYF. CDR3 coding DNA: TGTGCCAGCAGCTTAGAGTCGGCAGGGTGGGGGTTCGAGCAGTACTTC.

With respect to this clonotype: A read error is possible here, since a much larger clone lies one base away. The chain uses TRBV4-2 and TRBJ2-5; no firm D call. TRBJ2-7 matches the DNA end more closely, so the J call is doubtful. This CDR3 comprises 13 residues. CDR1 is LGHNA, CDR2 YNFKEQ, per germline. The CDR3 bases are TGTGCCAGCAGCCAAGACAGCTACTACGAGCAGTACTTC. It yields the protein CASSQDSYYEQYF.

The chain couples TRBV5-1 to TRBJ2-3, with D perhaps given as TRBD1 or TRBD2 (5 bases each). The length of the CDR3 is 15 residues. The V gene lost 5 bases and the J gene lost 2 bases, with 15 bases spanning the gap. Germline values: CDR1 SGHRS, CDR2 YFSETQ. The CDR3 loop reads CASRPTRGLTDTQYF. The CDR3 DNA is TGCGCCAGCAGGCCCACCCGGGGCCTCACAGATACGCAGTATTTT.

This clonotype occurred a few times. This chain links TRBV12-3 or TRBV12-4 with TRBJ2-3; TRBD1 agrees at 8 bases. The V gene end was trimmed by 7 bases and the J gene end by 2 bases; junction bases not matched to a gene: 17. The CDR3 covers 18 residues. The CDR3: CASNPQGVALYNTDTQYF. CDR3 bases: TGTGCCAGCAATCCACAGGGGGTCGCATTATACAACACAGATACGCAGTATTTT.

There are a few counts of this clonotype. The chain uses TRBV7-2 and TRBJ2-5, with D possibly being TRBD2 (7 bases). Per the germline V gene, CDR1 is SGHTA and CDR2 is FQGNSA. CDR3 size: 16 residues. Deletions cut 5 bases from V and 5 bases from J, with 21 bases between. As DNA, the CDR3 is TGTGCCAGCAGCCCCGTTTGGGGGGGCCGGTTGGAGACCCAGTACTTC. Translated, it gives CASSPVWGGRLETQYF.

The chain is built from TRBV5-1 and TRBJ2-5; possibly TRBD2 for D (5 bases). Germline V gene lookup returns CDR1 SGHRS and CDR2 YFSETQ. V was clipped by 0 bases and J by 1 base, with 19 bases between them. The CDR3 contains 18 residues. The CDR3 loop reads CASSLGLAWAVLQETQYF. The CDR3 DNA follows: TGCGCCAGCAGCTTGGGGTTAGCGTGGGCTGTACTCCAAGAGACCCAGTACTTC.

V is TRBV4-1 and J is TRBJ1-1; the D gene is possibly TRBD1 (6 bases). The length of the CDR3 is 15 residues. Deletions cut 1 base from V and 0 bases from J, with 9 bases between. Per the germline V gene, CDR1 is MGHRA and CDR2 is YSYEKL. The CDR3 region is CASSQAKGVNTEAFF. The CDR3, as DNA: TGCGCCAGCAGCCAAGCTAAGGGGGTGAACACTGAAGCTTTCTTT.